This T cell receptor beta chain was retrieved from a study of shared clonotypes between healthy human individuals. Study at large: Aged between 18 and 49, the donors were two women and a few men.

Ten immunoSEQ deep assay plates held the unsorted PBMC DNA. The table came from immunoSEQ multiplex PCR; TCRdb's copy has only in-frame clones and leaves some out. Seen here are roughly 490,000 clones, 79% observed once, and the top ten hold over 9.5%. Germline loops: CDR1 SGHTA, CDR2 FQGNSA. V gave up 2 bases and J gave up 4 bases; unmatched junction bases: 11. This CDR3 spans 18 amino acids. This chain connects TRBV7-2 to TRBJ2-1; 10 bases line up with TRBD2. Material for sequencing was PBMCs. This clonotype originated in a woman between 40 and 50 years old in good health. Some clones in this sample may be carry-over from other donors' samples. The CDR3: CASSLNHRTSGIYNEQFF. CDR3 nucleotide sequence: TGTGCCAGCAGCTTAAATCATAGAACTAGCGGGATTTACAATGAGCAGTTCTTC.